This TCR beta chain came from a study of blood T cell repertoires in COVID-19. For the study at large: The study drew acute and convalescent COVID-19 samples from the United States, Italy and Spain. T cells, B-cell-depleted T cells, or PBMCs supplied cDNA or gDNA.

The CDR3 runs to 16 residues. J was trimmed by 1 base and V by 3 bases; bases with no gene match: 5. CDR1 is LNHDA, CDR2 SQIVND, per germline (reference sequence). In the original processing: Nucleated cell number was recorded as an estimate derived from reference gene primer amplification. TCRdb keeps only in-frame clones here, not all; method: immunoSEQ multiplex PCR. V, J and clone size are taken as reported in that table, and D and trimming were inferred from the DNA itself. The data show about 210,000 clones, roughly 75% seen once. The material sequenced was peripheral blood. This TCR came from a woman in her 70s with acute or convalescent COVID-19. This chain connects TRBV19 to TRBJ2-2; TRBD1 matches at 7 bases. The DNA of the CDR3 is TGTGCCAGTAGTATGGGCAGGGGGTGGAACACCGGGGAGCTGTTTTTT. Translating it yields CASSMGRGWNTGELFF.